The T cell receptor beta chain described here comes from a study of response to subunit inactivated influenza vaccine. Broader study findings: Each seasonal flu vaccination may recruit only limited new T cells, authors suggested.

In regard to this clonotype: The antigen remains undetermined.

This CDR3 is 13 amino acids long. The junction had 4 bases not matched to a gene; V was cut back by 5 bases and J by 9 bases. The germline V gene has CDR1 SGHVS and CDR2 FNYEAQ. TCRdb used MiXCR to reprocess the RT-PCR reads, holding one entry per CDR3 protein. The sample shows around 850,000 distinct CDR3 sequences, approximately 18% of them seen only once. Sequencing used PBMCs from blood, obtained less than 6 days after vaccination. The sequence was obtained from a man over 45 who received an inactivated influenza vaccine. This chain links TRBV7-6 with TRBJ2-1, with 10 nucleotides matching TRBD2. The CDR3 loop is CASSRGLASEQFF. The DNA for the CDR3 is TGTGCCAGCAGCAGGGGACTAGCGAGTGAGCAGTTCTTC.